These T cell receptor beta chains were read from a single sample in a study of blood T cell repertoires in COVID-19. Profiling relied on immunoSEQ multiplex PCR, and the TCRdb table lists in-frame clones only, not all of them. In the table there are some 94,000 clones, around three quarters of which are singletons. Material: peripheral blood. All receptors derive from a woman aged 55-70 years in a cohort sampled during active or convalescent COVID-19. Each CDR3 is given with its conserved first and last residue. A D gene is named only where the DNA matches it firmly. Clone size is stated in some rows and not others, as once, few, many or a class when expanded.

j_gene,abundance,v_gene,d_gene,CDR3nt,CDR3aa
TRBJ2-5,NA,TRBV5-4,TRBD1,TGTGCCAGCAGCTTGGGACAGGGGGCGGTTCGAGAGACCCAGTACTTC,CASSLGQGAVRETQYF
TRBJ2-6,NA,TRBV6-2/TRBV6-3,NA,TGTGCCAGCAGCCAATCGGGGGGCGCTGGGGCCAACGTCCTGACTTTC,CASSQSGGAGANVLTF
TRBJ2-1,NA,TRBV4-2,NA,TGTGCCAGCAGCCAAGATGGCGGGGTCGAAAATGAGCAGTTCTTC,CASSQDGGVENEQFF
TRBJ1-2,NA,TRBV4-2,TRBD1,TGTGCCAGCAGCCAAGATCAACGTCCCGGGACAGGGAGCCCCTATGGCTACACCTTC,CASSQDQRPGTGSPYGYTF
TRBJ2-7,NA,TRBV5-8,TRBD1,TGTGCCAGCAGTTGGGGGTCCCCGACAGGGAACTACGAGCAGTACTTC,CASSWGSPTGNYEQYF
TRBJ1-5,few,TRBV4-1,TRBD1,TGCGCCAGCAGCATAAGCCCCGACAGGGATAATCAGCCCCAGCATTTT,CASSISPDRDNQPQHF
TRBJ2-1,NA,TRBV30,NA,TGTGCCTGGAATAGCTACAATGAGCAGTTCTTC,CAWNSYNEQFF
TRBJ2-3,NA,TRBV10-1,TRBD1,TGCGCCAGCAGCGAGACAGGGGCCACAGATACGCAGTATTTT,CASSETGATDTQYF
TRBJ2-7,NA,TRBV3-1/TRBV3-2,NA,TGTGCCAGCAGCCAAGATGCCAGAACCTACGAGCAGTACTTC,CASSQDARTYEQYF
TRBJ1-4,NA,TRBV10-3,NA,TGTGCCATCAGTGGGGCCGCAACTAATGAAAAACTGTTTTTT,CAISGAATNEKLFF
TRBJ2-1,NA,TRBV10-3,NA,TGTGCCAGCAGGGCGGTCAACAATGAGCAGTTCTTC,CASRAVNNEQFF
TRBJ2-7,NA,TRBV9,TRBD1,TGTGCCAGCAGCGTAGAGCATGGACAGGGGATCGACGAGCAGTACTTC,CASSVEHGQGIDEQYF
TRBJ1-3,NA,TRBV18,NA,TGTGCCAGCTCACGGGACACACTACTCTCTGGAAACACCATATATTTT,CASSRDTLLSGNTIYF
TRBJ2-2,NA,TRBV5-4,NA,TGTGCCTTCAACGAGGGTATCAAGATCACCGGGGAGCTGTTTTTT,CAFNEGIKITGELFF
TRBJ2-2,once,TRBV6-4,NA,TGTGCCAGCAGACGAGAAGGGGCAACCGGGGAGCTGTTTTTT,CASRREGATGELFF
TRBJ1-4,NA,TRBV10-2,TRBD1,TGCGCCAGCAGTGAGTCCGGACAGGGGGCTGAAAAACTGTTTTTT,CASSESGQGAEKLFF
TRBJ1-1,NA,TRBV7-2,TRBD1,TGTGCCAGCAGCCGTCCCGGGACAGGGACGGGGACTGAAGCTTTCTTT,CASSRPGTGTGTEAFF
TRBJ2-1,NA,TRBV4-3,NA,TGCGCCAGCAGCGTAGAATCCCCCAATGAGCAGTTCTTC,CASSVESPNEQFF
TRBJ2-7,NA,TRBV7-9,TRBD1,TGTGCCAGCAGCTTAGGCGGACAGGGAGACTACGAGCAGTACTTC,CASSLGGQGDYEQYF
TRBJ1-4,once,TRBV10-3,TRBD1,TGTGTCATCAGTTCGAGTCAGGGGGGCGAAAAACTGTTTTTT,CVISSSQGGEKLFF
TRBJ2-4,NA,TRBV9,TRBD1,TGTGCCAGCAGCGCCGGGACAGGCATTCAGTACTTC,CASSAGTGIQYF
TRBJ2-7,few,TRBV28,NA,TGTGCCAGCCTCCGGTGGGCGGGGCACGAGCAGTACTTC,CASLRWAGHEQYF
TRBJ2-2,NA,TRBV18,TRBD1,TGTGCCAGCTCGGACAAACAGGGGGCTGGCACCGGGGAGCTGTTTTTT,CASSDKQGAGTGELFF
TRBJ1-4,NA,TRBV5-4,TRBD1,TGTGCCAGCAGCTCAACGACAGGGGGAAATGAAAAACTGTTTTTT,CASSSTTGGNEKLFF
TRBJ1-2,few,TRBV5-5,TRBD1,TGTGCCAGCAGCTTGTTGCCGGGACAGGATAAGGTGGATGGCTACACCTTC,CASSLLPGQDKVDGYTF
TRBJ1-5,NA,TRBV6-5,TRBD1,TGTGCCAGCAGAGCGGACAGGAAGCACAATCAGCCCCAGCATTTT,CASRADRKHNQPQHF
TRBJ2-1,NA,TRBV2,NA,TGTGCCAGCGCTCGGGGGGCCCTCTACAATGAGCAGTTCTTC,CASARGALYNEQFF
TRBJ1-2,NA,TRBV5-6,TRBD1,TGTGCCAGCAGCTTGCGACAGGGATCTGGCTACACCTTC,CASSLRQGSGYTF
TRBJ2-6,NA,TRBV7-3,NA,TGTGCCAGCAGCCCCGGACACCCATCTGGGGCCAACGTCCTGACTTTC,CASSPGHPSGANVLTF
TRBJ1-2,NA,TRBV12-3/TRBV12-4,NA,TGTGCCAGCAGCCCGGGGTCAAGGGGCTACACCTTC,CASSPGSRGYTF
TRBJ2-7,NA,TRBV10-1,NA,TGCGCCAGCAATCAGGCCAGGCAGTACTTC,CASNQARQYF
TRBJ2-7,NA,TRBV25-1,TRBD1,TGTGCCAGCAGTGAACCGGGACAGGGTACCTACGAGCAGTACTTC,CASSEPGQGTYEQYF
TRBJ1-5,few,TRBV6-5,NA,TGTGCCAGCAGTTACTCAGGGGGTAGCAATCAGCCCCAGCATTTT,CASSYSGGSNQPQHF
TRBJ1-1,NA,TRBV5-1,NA,TGCGCCAGCAGCTCCCGGGTCGACACTGAAGCTTTCTTT,CASSSRVDTEAFF
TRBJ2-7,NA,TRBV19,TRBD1,TGTGCCAGTAGTAAGCAACAGGGGCCCTACGAGCAGTACTTC,CASSKQQGPYEQYF
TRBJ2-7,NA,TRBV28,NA,TGTGCCAGCAGTAGAGAGGAGCCGTTGGGGTACTTC,CASSREEPLGYF
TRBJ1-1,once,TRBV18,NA,TGTGCCAGCTCATCCGGACAACTGACTCCTTTCTTT,CASSSGQLTPFF
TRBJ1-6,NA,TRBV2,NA,TGTGCCAGCAAGGTGACCCTACTATCACCCCTCCACTTT,CASKVTLLSPLHF
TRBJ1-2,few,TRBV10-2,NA,TGCGCCAGCAGTGAGTCCCGGACGGAGGGATATGGCTACACCTTC,CASSESRTEGYGYTF
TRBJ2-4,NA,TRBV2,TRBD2,TGTGCCAGCAGGGCACTAGCGGGGGGCCTCCTGCTAGCCAAAAACATTCAGTACTTC,CASRALAGGLLLAKNIQYF
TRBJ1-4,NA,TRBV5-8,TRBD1,TGTGCCAGCAGCTTGGAAGGGGGCAGGAATGAAAAACTGTTTTTT,CASSLEGGRNEKLFF
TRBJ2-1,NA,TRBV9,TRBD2,TGTGCCAGCAGCGGAGAAGCGGGGGGCCCAGTAAATGAGCAGTTCTTC,CASSGEAGGPVNEQFF
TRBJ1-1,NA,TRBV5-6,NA,TGTGCCAGCAGCTTGGGTCAGGCTACTTTTATTGAAGCTTTCTTT,CASSLGQATFIEAFF
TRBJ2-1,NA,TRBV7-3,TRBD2,TGTGCCAGCAGCTCGGCTAGCGGGGGGGCTGAGCAGTTCTTC,CASSSASGGAEQFF
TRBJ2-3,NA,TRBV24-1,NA,TGTGCCACCAATCCCGGAGGGGCAGATACGCAGTATTTT,CATNPGGADTQYF
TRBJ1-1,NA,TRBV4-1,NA,TGCGCCAGCAGCCAAGGGTACCGGAGTGAAGCTTTCTTT,CASSQGYRSEAFF